The sequence of this T cell receptor beta chain was determined in a study of blood T cell repertoires in COVID-19. Study information: The United States, Italy and Spain provided the acute and convalescent COVID-19 samples. From T cells, B-cell-depleted T cells, or PBMCs came the material, which was cDNA or gDNA.

This clone was observed once. Using immunoSEQ multiplex PCR, the repertoire was profiled, and TCRdb retains in-frame clones only, with some absent. The sample lists roughly 380,000 clones, around 87% seen once, with approximately 1.2% in the top ten. The CDR3 is 13 amino acids. Germline V gives CDR1 MNHEY, CDR2 SVGEGT. The V end lost 6 bases, the J end lost 7 bases, and 16 bases lay between the germline ends. The chain links TRBV6-2 or TRBV6-3 to TRBJ2-7; tentatively, D is TRBD1 (6 bases). What was sequenced was PBMCs or T cells enriched from blood (not recorded which). This TCR derives from a man younger than 40 who had recovered from COVID-19. Here the CDR3 reads CASSPTGAIEQYF. CDR3 DNA sequence: TGTGCCAGCAGCCCGACAGGAGCCATAGAGCAGTACTTC.